One and the same sample provided the 22 T cell receptor beta chains below, sequenced in a study of persistence of HIV-infected CD4 T cells (dated by TCRdb to 2020 to 2021). This specimen's treatment or condition label, per the study, means: suppressive antiretroviral therapy. Lysates of CMV-infected fibroblasts at roughly 9.6 ug/mL were used to stimulate the cells. Responding CD4+ T cells were sorted on the basis of upregulation of both CD40 ligand and CD69. The antigens for these receptors are not known. TCRbeta repertoires were sequenced from genomic DNA with the immunoSEQ hsTCRB assay version 4 in survey mode. TCRdb holds this immuneACCESS table with in-frame rearrangements only. Some clones are missing; in checked studies, unresolved V genes explain under half, and the rest has no known cause. For this sample the table gives 15,000 to 25,000 clones, of which about 84% were detected only once. 6.8% of the sample lies in the top ten.

The source material was CD4+ T cells sorted from PBMCs after 18-hour stimulation, sampled from a patient who received antiretroviral therapy. What this sample's cell subset or site label stands for: CD40L+CD69+ CD4 T cells responding to CMV lysate. These receptors all come from an adult man with HIV who was CMV-seropositive.

Relative to its sample, this clone is medium-sized. The chain couples TRBV19 to TRBJ1-4; D call uncertain. Germline V CDR1 and CDR2: LNHDA, SQIVND (reference sequence). There are 13 residues in the CDR3. V dropped 7 bases and J dropped 8 bases, with 14 bases sitting between them. The DNA of the CDR3 is TGTGCCAGTAATCACAACCCTACCGAAAAACTGTTTTTT. Its protein product is CASNHNPTEKLFF.

Within the sample, this clone is medium-sized (0.01 to 0.1%). V usage is TRBV19 and J usage is TRBJ2-2; D might be TRBD1 or TRBD2, each matching 5 bases. The germline CDR1 and CDR2 sequences are LNHDA and SQIVND (reference sequence). This CDR3 is 13 amino acids long. Trimming left V 3 bases short and J 4 bases short, with 6 bases between. In nucleotides, the CDR3 is TGTGCCAGTAGTATTGGGACCACCGGGGAGCTGTTTTTT. Translating gives CASSIGTTGELFF. The variable domain in full, completed from reference TRBV19 and TRBJ2-2, reads DGGITQSPKYLFRKEGQNVTLSCEQNLNHDAMYWYRQDPGQGLRLIYYSQIVNDFQKGDIAEGYSVSREKKESFPLTVTSAQKNPTAFYLCASSIGTTGELFFGEGSRLTVL.

This chain joins TRBV19 and TRBJ2-6; D gene uncertain. The germline V gene encodes CDR1 LNHDA and CDR2 SQIVND (reference sequence). With 4 bases removed from V and 0 bases from J, the gap between germline ends came to 7 bases. This CDR3 is 15 amino acids long. Written as DNA, the CDR3 is TGTGCCAGTAGTACGAGAGGCTCTGGGGCCAACGTCCTGACTTTC. The encoded protein is CASSTRGSGANVLTF.

The rearrangement joins TRBV5-5 to TRBJ2-2, with D unresolved. Germline CDR1 is SGHKS and CDR2 is YYEKEE (reference sequence). The length of the CDR3 is 16 residues. V was shortened by 4 bases and J by 0 bases, with 13 bases between the two germline ends. CDR3 in DNA: TGTGCCAGCAGCCGCCACCATCGGACGAACACCGGGGAGCTGTTTTTT. Translating it yields CASSRHHRTNTGELFF.

The rearrangement uses TRBV27 and TRBJ2-7; a possible D gene is TRBD2 (5 bases). This CDR3 is built from 14 residues. CDR1 and CDR2 from the germline V gene are MNHEY and SMNVEV (reference sequence). The V end lost 6 bases, the J end lost 0 bases, and 12 bases lay between the germline ends. The CDR3 DNA reads as TGTGCCAGCAGCCCTACGGGGAGCTCCTACGAGCAGTACTTC. Translating gives CASSPTGSSYEQYF.

The rearrangement joins TRBV6-6 to TRBJ1-3, with a possible D match to TRBD1 (5 bases). Germline V lookup: CDR1 MNHNY, CDR2 SVGAGI (reference sequence). V was trimmed by 4 bases and J by 0 bases, leaving 7 bases between them. The CDR3 totals 14 residues. CDR3 region: CASSLTVSGNTIYF. The CDR3 nucleotides are TGTGCCAGCAGTTTGACAGTCTCTGGAAACACCATATATTTT.

The chain uses TRBV5-1 and TRBJ2-1; D is unresolved. The ends were cut back, 4 bases at V and 5 bases at J, with 13 bases in the middle. The CDR3 spans 14 residues. Germline CDR1 and CDR2: SGHRS and YFSETQ. The CDR3 DNA sequence: TGCGCCAGCAGCCTGGTGGACGGTGACAATGAGCAGTTCTTC. It is translated as CASSLVDGDNEQFF.

This chain links TRBV7-2 with TRBJ1-3; a weak D match, TRBD1 (6 bases). There are 16 residues in the CDR3. With 8 bases removed from V and 3 bases from J, the gap between germline ends came to 20 bases. The germline gives CDR1 SGHTA, CDR2 FQGNSA. The CDR3 sequence: CASSLQTQGYGNTIYF. The CDR3 nucleotides are TGTGCCAGCTCTCTGCAGACACAGGGATATGGAAACACCATATATTTT.

The rearrangement joins TRBV5-1 to TRBJ1-5; no definite D call. The CDR3 runs 13 residues. The V gene's germline CDR1 is SGHRS and CDR2 YFSETQ. Between the trimmed V and J ends, which lost 0 bases and 4 bases, there was a span of 5 bases. As DNA, the CDR3 is TGCGCCAGCAGCTTGGCGGGGAATCAGCCCCAGCATTTT. Translation gives CASSLAGNQPQHF.

This clone was seen a single time. The rearrangement uses TRBV19 and TRBJ1-5, with 12 positions matching TRBD1. CDR1 is LNHDA and CDR2 is SQIVND in the germline V gene (reference sequence). Trimming cost V 10 bases and J 6 bases; bases outside gene matches: 16. The CDR3 sequence is 17 residues long. CDR3 nucleotides: TGTGCCACCCGACCATACTCCGGGACAGGGGGCGGTCAGCCCCAGCATTTT. It codes for CATRPYSGTGGGQPQHF.

The CDR3 sequence: CASSEPGLYTEAFF. CDR3 coding DNA: TGTGCCAGCAGTGAACCAGGACTGTACACTGAAGCTTTCTTT. The V gene is TRBV6-1, the J gene TRBJ1-1, with D unclear. CDR1 is MNHNS, CDR2 SASEGT, per germline. V dropped 2 bases and J dropped 3 bases, with 10 bases sitting between them. This CDR3 region has 14 residues.

The gene calls are TRBV9 and TRBJ1-1; 8 bases line up with TRBD1. The germline V gene has CDR1 SGDLS and CDR2 YYNGEE. The V segment lost 4 bases and the J segment 5 bases; nucleotides outside the gene matches: 4. This CDR3 has 13 amino acids. CDR3 sequence (DNA): TGTGCCAGCAGCCAGGGGGCGCAAACTGAAGCTTTCTTT. Its translation: CASSQGAQTEAFF.

V is TRBV5-1 and J is TRBJ1-4, with 8 bases that match TRBD1. The CDR3 totals 15 residues. V shed 4 bases, J shed 4 bases, and the junction held 6 bases outside the gene matches. CDR1 is SGHRS, CDR2 YFSETQ, per germline. This CDR3 is CASSVRGLGNEKLFF. The CDR3 DNA sequence: TGCGCCAGCAGCGTCAGGGGGCTGGGTAATGAAAAACTGTTTTTT.

The chain recombines TRBV7-9 with TRBJ1-5; a possible D gene is TRBD1 (5 bases). CDR3 length: 16 amino acids. Germline CDR1 SEHNR, CDR2 FQNEAQ (reference sequence). The ends were cut back, 1 base at V and 1 base at J, with 11 bases in the middle. CDR3 in DNA: TGTGCCAGCAGCTTAGGGGGGATATCGAGCAATCAGCCCCAGCATTTT. Translated, it gives CASSLGGISSNQPQHF.

This clone was detected only a few times. The CDR3 DNA follows: TGTGCCAGCAGCATTGGAATTGGGGGAACCGGGGAGCTGTTTTTT. Amino acid sequence: CASSIGIGGTGELFF. The chain has TRBV7-9 and TRBJ2-2, with D perhaps being TRBD1 or TRBD2 (5 bases each). V lost 5 bases and J 5 bases, leaving 15 bases between the germline ends. Germline assignment: CDR1 SEHNR and CDR2 FQNEAQ (reference sequence). This CDR3 contains 15 residues.

The chain recombines TRBV6-5 with TRBJ2-2; D may be TRBD1 (5 bases). Per the germline V gene, CDR1 is MNHEY and CDR2 is SVGAGI. V was pared by 2 bases and J by 4 bases, with 11 bases between. CDR3 length: 15 residues. CDR3 residues: CASSYEAGFTGELFF. The CDR3 nucleotides are TGTGCCAGCAGTTACGAGGCAGGGTTCACCGGGGAGCTGTTTTTT.

The chain is built from TRBV6-1 and TRBJ1-2; D is unresolved. The CDR3 contains 13 residues. Trimming cost V 2 bases and J 4 bases, with 8 bases left between them. Per the germline V gene, CDR1 is MNHNS and CDR2 is SASEGT. CDR3 protein: CASSETDIYGYTF. The CDR3 DNA reads TGTGCCAGCAGTGAAACCGACATCTATGGCTACACCTTC.

The rearrangement joins TRBV23-1 to TRBJ1-2; D is undetermined. TRBV23-1 is placed among ORFs of uncertain function. The CDR3 has 13 residues. With 0 bases removed from V and 5 bases from J, the gap between germline ends came to 7 bases. The CDR3: CASSQSIGYGYTF. Written as DNA, the CDR3 is TGCGCCAGCAGTCAATCTATCGGGTATGGCTACACCTTC.

The chain joins TRBV6-5 to TRBJ2-7; TRBD1 matches at 9 bases. CDR1 MNHEY and CDR2 SVGAGI come from the germline V gene. V shed 7 bases and J 2 bases; nucleotides not matched to a gene: 6. There are 14 residues in the CDR3. This CDR3 reads CASILGTGTYEQYF. The DNA of the CDR3 is TGTGCCAGCATTCTTGGGACAGGGACCTACGAGCAGTACTTC.

Points on this clone: Other DNA sequences within the sample encode an identical CDR3. J is TRBJ1-1 and V is TRBV2; 7 bases are shared with TRBD1. The V segment lost 8 bases and the J segment 8 bases; nucleotides outside the gene matches: 8. The CDR3 has 12 residues. Germline loops: CDR1 SNHLY, CDR2 FYNNEI. For the CDR3, the DNA is TGTGCCAGCCAGGGGGGGGTGGGGGAAGCTTTCTTT. As protein: CASQGGVGEAFF.

The CDR3 is CASAGQGAYEQYF. Here the CDR3 DNA reads TGTGCCAGCGCGGGACAGGGCGCCTACGAGCAGTACTTC. The chain recombines TRBV9 with TRBJ2-7; the match to TRBD1 covers 9 bases. The CDR3 length is 13 residues. CDR1 and CDR2 from the germline V gene are SGDLS and YYNGEE. Trimming removed 7 bases from V and 2 bases from J; junction bases left unmatched: 4.

This chain uses TRBV6-5 with TRBJ1-3; unclear D gene. Germline-derived CDR1 and CDR2 are MNHEY and SVGAGI. Trimming took 0 bases from V and 0 from J, leaving 9 bases between them. The CDR3 consists of 16 residues. DNA of the CDR3: TGTGCCAGCAGTTACTCTATCCCCGGCTCTGGAAACACCATATATTTT. Translated: CASSYSIPGSGNTIYF.